This is a list of T cell receptor beta chains from one sample in a study of T cell responses to AZD1222 COVID-19 vaccine. Sequencing was performed with immunoSEQ multiplex PCR; in TCRdb, only in-frame clones are kept and a portion is missing. The sample lists some 120,000 clones, 80% to 95% occurring once. Sequenced material: peripheral blood, taken on day 0 of AZD1222 vaccination. These receptors were collected from an adult in good health. Both conserved end residues are part of each CDR3. A D gene is named only where the DNA matches it firmly. Clone size appears in some rows only: once, few, many, or a class for an expanded clone.

abundance	v_gene	d_gene	j_gene	CDR3nt	CDR3aa
-	TRBV5-3	-	TRBJ2-5	TGTGCCAGAAGCTTGCGTCAGGGAGGCGAGACCCAGTACTTC	CARSLRQGGETQYF
once	TRBV11-2	TRBD2	TRBJ2-5	TGTGCCAGCAGCTTAGGAGGGACTAGCGGGGGAGAGACCCAGTACTTC	CASSLGGTSGGETQYF
-	TRBV12-3/TRBV12-4	TRBD1	TRBJ2-3	TGTGCCAGCAGTACACAACAGGGGGCTCTCCAGTATTTT	CASSTQQGALQYF
-	TRBV27	TRBD1	TRBJ1-2	TGTGCCAGCAGTTTATCGATCGTCCGGGACAGCTATGGCTACACCTTC	CASSLSIVRDSYGYTF
-	TRBV18	-	TRBJ1-1	TGTGCCAGCTCACCATTTGTTGGAGGGGACACTGAAGCTTTCTTT	CASSPFVGGDTEAFF
-	TRBV7-2	TRBD1	TRBJ1-6	TGTGCCAGCAGCTGGCAGGGACAGGGGAATTCACCCCTCCACTTT	CASSWQGQGNSPLHF
once	TRBV6-6	TRBD2	TRBJ2-7	TGTGCCACCCTGACTAGCGGGAGGGCGAGGGAGCAGTACTTC	CATLTSGRAREQYF
few	TRBV5-1	TRBD1	TRBJ1-2	TGCGCCAGCAGCTACGGACAGGGGCAAGCTAACTATGGCTACACCTTC	CASSYGQGQANYGYTF
-	TRBV6-5	TRBD1	TRBJ2-7	TGTGCCAGCAGTTACTCCTATGGGACAGGGGTGTACGAGCAGTACTTC	CASSYSYGTGVYEQYF
-	TRBV28	-	TRBJ2-1	TGTGCCAGCAAGGGCTCCTACAATGAGCAGTTCTTC	CASKGSYNEQFF
-	TRBV7-8	-	TRBJ1-5	TGTGCCAGCAGCTTAGACGGCAGGGGTGCGCCCCAGCATTTT	CASSLDGRGAPQHF
-	TRBV6-2/TRBV6-3	-	TRBJ1-3	TGTGCCAGCAGTTTCTACTCTGGAAACACCATATATTTT	CASSFYSGNTIYF
-	TRBV2	TRBD2	TRBJ2-1	TGTGCCAGCGCCCAGGGACTAGGGGGCAATGAGCAGTTCTTC	CASAQGLGGNEQFF
-	TRBV5-8	-	TRBJ1-3	TGTGCCAGCAGCTTGACAGGGAATGGAAACACCATATATTTT	CASSLTGNGNTIYF
-	TRBV5-1	TRBD2	TRBJ2-7	TGCGCCAGCTCGAATAGCGGGGCCTACGAGCAGTACTTC	CASSNSGAYEQYF
-	TRBV6-5	-	TRBJ1-2	TGTGCCAGCAGAAAACCCGGGGAGGGCCAAGGTGGCTACACCTTC	CASRKPGEGQGGYTF
once	TRBV28	TRBD1	TRBJ1-3	TGTGCCAGCAGTTTATTGGGACAGGGGTATGGAAACACCATATATTTT	CASSLLGQGYGNTIYF
-	TRBV7-9	-	TRBJ2-7	TGTGCCAGCAGCCCTGAACCCTACGAGCAGTACTTC	CASSPEPYEQYF
-	TRBV5-1	-	TRBJ2-5	TGCGCCAGCAGCGAACAATACAGGTTACCGGAGACCCAGTACTTC	CASSEQYRLPETQYF
-	TRBV24-1	-	TRBJ2-7	TGTGCCACCGGACCACGTAAGCAGTACTTC	CATGPRKQYF
-	TRBV23-1	-	TRBJ2-7	TGCGCCAGCAGTCAATCGTGGCTCGGGGCGGGAGAGCAGTACTTC	CASSQSWLGAGEQYF
-	TRBV7-9	-	TRBJ1-4	TGTGCCAGCAGCCATAGGGGAAAACTGTTTTTT	CASSHRGKLFF
-	TRBV9	-	TRBJ2-2	TGTGCCAGCAGCGTAGACAGTCCGGGCAGGGGCTCATCCGGGGAGCTGTTTTTT	CASSVDSPGRGSSGELFF
-	TRBV11-3	TRBD1	TRBJ2-4	TGTGCCAGCAGCCCTGGGACAGGGGAATCCAAAAACATTCAGTACTTC	CASSPGTGESKNIQYF
once	TRBV6-2/TRBV6-3	-	TRBJ1-2	TGTGCCAGCAGCTCCCCGAGTCTCATACGCGGCTATGGCTACACCTTC	CASSSPSLIRGYGYTF
-	TRBV9	TRBD2	TRBJ2-1	TGTGCCAGCAGCGTAGTTTCTGGGGAGGGGAGGCTTTCTGGTCGTGAGCAGTTCTTC	CASSVVSGEGRLSGREQFF
-	TRBV27	-	TRBJ2-7	TGTGCCAGCAACTTACCTCGGCCCTTTGAGCAGTACTTC	CASNLPRPFEQYF
-	TRBV20-1	-	TRBJ2-1	TGCAGTGCTAGCTCCGAAAGTGAGCAGTTCTTC	CSASSESEQFF
-	TRBV11-1	TRBD1	TRBJ2-5	TGTGCCAGCAGCTTCGACAGGGGGCGGGAGACCCAGTACTTC	CASSFDRGRETQYF
few	TRBV7-3	TRBD1	TRBJ2-7	TGTGCCAGCAGCGTCACCGCAGGGGGCTCGGCCGAGCAGTACTTC	CASSVTAGGSAEQYF
once	TRBV4-1	-	TRBJ1-4	TGCGCCAGCAGCCAAGCAGCCACACGTGAAAAACTGTTTTTT	CASSQAATREKLFF
-	TRBV4-1	TRBD2	TRBJ2-1	TGCGCCAGCAGCTCAGGGTACCAAGCGGGAATCGGTAATGAGCAGTTCTTC	CASSSGYQAGIGNEQFF
-	TRBV6-4	-	TRBJ2-3	TGTGCCAGCAGTGACTCGAGGGGGACAGATACGCAGTATTTT	CASSDSRGTDTQYF
once	TRBV5-5	-	TRBJ2-3	TGTGCCAGCAGCTCTCCTAGCACAGATACGCAGTATTTT	CASSSPSTDTQYF
-	TRBV4-2	TRBD2	TRBJ2-5	TGTGCCAGCAGCCAAGATAATCGCGGGAGTGGGAGAGAGACCCAGTACTTC	CASSQDNRGSGRETQYF
-	TRBV7-9	-	TRBJ2-7	TGTGCCAGCAGCTTCGTGACCGGGTTGAATGAGCAGTACTTC	CASSFVTGLNEQYF
-	TRBV7-3	TRBD2	TRBJ2-2	TGTGCCAGCAGCTTCGGACTAGCGGGGACCCGGGAGCTGTTTTTT	CASSFGLAGTRELFF
once	TRBV5-1	-	TRBJ1-1	TGCGCCAGCAGCGATGGCCGAGGTGGGGGCACTGAAGCTTTCTTT	CASSDGRGGGTEAFF
-	TRBV24-1	TRBD2	TRBJ2-1	TGTGCCACCAGTGATACTAGGACTAGCGGGAGCTCCTCGTACAATGAGCAGTTCTTC	CATSDTRTSGSSSYNEQFF
-	TRBV28	-	TRBJ1-2	TGTGCCAGCAGTGCCCATCCCACAGGGTACGGCTACACCTTC	CASSAHPTGYGYTF
-	TRBV5-1	TRBD1	TRBJ2-2	TGCGCCAGCAGCTTGGCCCGAACAGGGGGCGCGTCCGGGGAGCTGTTTTTT	CASSLARTGGASGELFF
-	TRBV5-5	-	TRBJ1-1	TGTGCCAGCAGCTTTCTCCCGACCGGCACTGAAGCTTTCTTT	CASSFLPTGTEAFF
-	TRBV6-5	-	TRBJ2-1	TGTGCCAGCAACCCCATCCGGGTCCCAGGCAATGAGCAGTTCTTC	CASNPIRVPGNEQFF
-	TRBV28	-	TRBJ1-5	TGTGCCAGCACCCACGGGCCCCCCAATCAGCCCCAGCATTTT	CASTHGPPNQPQHF
-	TRBV5-1	TRBD2	TRBJ2-5	TGCGCCAGCAGCTTGGAGGCTAGCGGGAGGGAAGAGACCCAGTACTTC	CASSLEASGREETQYF
-	TRBV5-1	TRBD1	TRBJ2-1	TGCGCCAGCAGCTTGGAAGGGACAGGGACTTACAATGAGCAGTTCTTC	CASSLEGTGTYNEQFF
-	TRBV6-1	-	TRBJ1-5	TGTGCCAGCAGTGAAGTGGGGAATCAGCCCCAGCATTTT	CASSEVGNQPQHF
once	TRBV5-1	-	TRBJ2-1	TGCGCCAGCAGCTTGGCCTCGTACAATGAGCAGTTCTTC	CASSLASYNEQFF
-	TRBV21-1	-	TRBJ2-5	TGTGCCAGCAGCAAAGCCGAGGTCGGTCAGGGCCAAGAGACCCAGTACTTC	CASSKAEVGQGQETQYF
-	TRBV6-5	-	TRBJ1-2	TGTGCCAGCAGCCTCCGAGGGGGATATGGCTACACCTTC	CASSLRGGYGYTF
-	TRBV27	-	TRBJ1-1	TGTGCCAGCAGCCTAGGGGGGGGTTTGAACACTGAAGCTTTCTTT	CASSLGGGLNTEAFF
once	TRBV12-1	-	TRBJ1-1	TGTGCCAGCGGGGGGAACACTGAAGCTTTCTTT	CASGGNTEAFF
-	TRBV6-5	TRBD2	TRBJ2-1	TGTGCCACCCCCGGGACTAGTCTGAACAATGAGCAGTTCTTC	CATPGTSLNNEQFF
-	TRBV19	TRBD2	TRBJ2-1	TGTGCCAGTAGGGACCCGGGACTAGCGGCCACCTACAATGAGCAGTTCTTC	CASRDPGLAATYNEQFF
few	TRBV4-2	TRBD1	TRBJ1-3	TGTGCCAGCAGCCAAGAGGTCGGACAGGGCTCTGGAAACACCATATATTTT	CASSQEVGQGSGNTIYF